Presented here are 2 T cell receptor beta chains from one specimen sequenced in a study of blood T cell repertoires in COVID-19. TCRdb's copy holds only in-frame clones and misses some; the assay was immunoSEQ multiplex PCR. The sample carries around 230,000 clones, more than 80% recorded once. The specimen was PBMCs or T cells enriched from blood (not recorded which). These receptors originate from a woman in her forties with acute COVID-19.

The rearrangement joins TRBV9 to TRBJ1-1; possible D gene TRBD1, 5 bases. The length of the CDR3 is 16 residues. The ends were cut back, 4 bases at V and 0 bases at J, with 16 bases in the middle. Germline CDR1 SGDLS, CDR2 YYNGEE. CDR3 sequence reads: CASSSSRAGMNTEAFF. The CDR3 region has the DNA TGTGCCAGCAGCTCCAGTCGGGCAGGGATGAACACTGAAGCTTTCTTT.

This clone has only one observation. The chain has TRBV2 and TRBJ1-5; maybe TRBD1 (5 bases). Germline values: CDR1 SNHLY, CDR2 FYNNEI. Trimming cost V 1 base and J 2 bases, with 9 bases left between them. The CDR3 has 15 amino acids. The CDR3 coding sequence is TGTGCCAGCAGTGAAGGGGGGGTCGGCAATCAGCCCCAGCATTTT. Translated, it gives CASSEGGVGNQPQHF.